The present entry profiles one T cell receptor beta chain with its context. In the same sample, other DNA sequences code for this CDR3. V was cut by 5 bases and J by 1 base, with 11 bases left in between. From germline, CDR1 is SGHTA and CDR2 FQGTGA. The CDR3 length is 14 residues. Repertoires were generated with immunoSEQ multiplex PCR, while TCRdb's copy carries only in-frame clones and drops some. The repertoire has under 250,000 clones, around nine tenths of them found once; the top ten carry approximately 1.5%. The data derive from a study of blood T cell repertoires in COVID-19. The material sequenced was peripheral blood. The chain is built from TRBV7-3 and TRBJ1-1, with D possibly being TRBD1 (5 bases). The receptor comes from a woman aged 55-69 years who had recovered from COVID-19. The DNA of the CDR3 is TGTGCCAGCAGCCCTCAGGGAGGGAACACTGAAGCTTTCTTT. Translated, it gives CASSPQGGNTEAFF.